A selection of T cell receptor beta chains follows, all from one sample in a study of blood T cell repertoires in COVID-19. The repertoire was sequenced with immunoSEQ multiplex PCR; TCRdb's copy has only in-frame clones and lacks some. The sample shows 180,000 or so clones, 70% to 90% of them seen only once. The sample comprised peripheral blood. The receptors shown here come from a man aged 60-69 years with acute or convalescent COVID-19. Both conserved end residues are part of each CDR3. A D gene is named only where the DNA matches it firmly. Some rows mark clone size as missing; the rest say once, few, many or name a class of expanded clone.

j_call v_call d_call clone_size cdr3_nt cdr3_aa
TRBJ2-2 TRBV11-2 NA NA TGTGCCAGCAGCCTCCCACTAGCCGAAAGGAACACCGGGGAGCTGTTTTTT CASSLPLAERNTGELFF
TRBJ2-1 TRBV11-3 TRBD2 NA TGTGCCAGCAGCTTAGGCGGGAGGTACGGGAATGAGCAGTTCTTC CASSLGGRYGNEQFF
TRBJ1-5 TRBV27 TRBD1 NA TGTGCCAGCAGTCTTGGACAGGGAGGCAATCAGCCCCAGCATTTT CASSLGQGGNQPQHF
TRBJ1-1 TRBV10-3 TRBD1 once TGTGCCATCAGGACAGGGAGCACTGAAGCTTTCTTT CAIRTGSTEAFF
TRBJ1-2 TRBV7-8 TRBD1 NA TGTGCCAGCAGCGCGGGACAGGGGGGCTTCGACTATGGCTACACCTTC CASSAGQGGFDYGYTF
TRBJ1-2 TRBV18 TRBD1 NA TGTGCCAGCTCACCGTCGGGACAGAACTATGGCTACACCTTC CASSPSGQNYGYTF
TRBJ2-7 TRBV11-2 TRBD2 NA TGTGCCAGCAGCCGAAATAGCGGGAGGGGATCCGAGCAGTACTTC CASSRNSGRGSEQYF
TRBJ1-5 TRBV28 NA once TGTGCCAGCAGTCCCCGGTCGCGACCCCAGCATTTT CASSPRSRPQHF
TRBJ2-7 TRBV30 TRBD2 NA TGTGCCTGGAGCTCAAAGAGCGGGAGGGGGGGCTCCTACGAGCAGTACTTC CAWSSKSGRGGSYEQYF
TRBJ2-6 TRBV19 NA NA TGTGCCAGTAGTACCGCCGGGGGCTCTGGGGCCAACGTCCTGACTTTC CASSTAGGSGANVLTF
TRBJ1-4 TRBV7-9 TRBD1 once TGTGCCAGCAGCTGGGACAGAGCTAATGAAAAACTGTTTTTT CASSWDRANEKLFF
TRBJ2-3 TRBV27 NA NA TGTGCCAGCAGTCTCGGTGCCCCAGATACGCAGTATTTT CASSLGAPDTQYF
TRBJ2-3 TRBV18 NA NA TGTGCCAGCTCGCGAACTTCCCTGGCAGATACGCAGTATTTT CASSRTSLADTQYF
TRBJ1-6 TRBV5-8 NA NA TGTGCCAGCAGCTCGAAGCGGACGGTGACTCCAACCCTCCACTTT CASSSKRTVTPTLHF
TRBJ2-2 TRBV7-2 NA NA TGTGCCAGCAGCCTCGGAGGCGCCGGGGAGCTGTTTTTT CASSLGGAGELFF
TRBJ2-1 TRBV5-1 NA NA TGCGCCAGCAGCCCACCCGGGGGTCACAATGAGCAGTTCTTC CASSPPGGHNEQFF
TRBJ1-1 TRBV30 NA NA TGTGCCTGGAGTCGGGTGTCCCCTGAAGCTTTCTTT CAWSRVSPEAFF
TRBJ1-1 TRBV9 TRBD1 NA TGTGCCAGCAGCGCTCTCCGGACATCCCCAGGGGGCAGCGACACTGAAGCTTTCTTT CASSALRTSPGGSDTEAFF
TRBJ2-7 TRBV19 NA NA TGTGCCAGTAGTATCTCTAGTCCGTACGAGCAGTACTTC CASSISSPYEQYF
TRBJ1-1 TRBV27 TRBD1 NA TGTGCCAGCAACCCGCGGGACAGAAGGAACCCTGAAGCTTTCTTT CASNPRDRRNPEAFF
TRBJ1-5 TRBV19 NA few TGTGCCAGTAGTACCCCATATCAGCCCCAGCATTTT CASSTPYQPQHF
TRBJ2-2 TRBV29-1 NA few TGCAGCGGGGGGGACAGAAACACCGGGGAGCTGTTTTTT CSGGDRNTGELFF
TRBJ1-6 TRBV5-1 NA once TGCGCCAGCAGCGTGGTGGGGCAGGGTTCACCCCTCCACTTT CASSVVGQGSPLHF
TRBJ2-5 TRBV6-5 NA NA TGTGCCAGCAGTTATCGGCAGGGATGGGAAGAGACCCAGTACTTC CASSYRQGWEETQYF
TRBJ2-3 TRBV24-1 NA NA TGTGCCACCAGTGATTGGGGGACCGGGGGTAGCACAGATACGCAGTATTTT CATSDWGTGGSTDTQYF
TRBJ2-1 TRBV14 TRBD2 NA TGTGCCAGCAGCCCACTAGCGGGGAGATACAATGAGCAGTTCTTC CASSPLAGRYNEQFF
TRBJ1-2 TRBV5-1 NA few TGCGCCAGCAGCTTGGGGGACCACGGCAGGGGCTATGGCTACACCTTC CASSLGDHGRGYGYTF
TRBJ2-6 TRBV2 NA NA TGTGCCAGCCTTGGGGACAACTCTGGGGCCAACGTCCTGACTTTC CASLGDNSGANVLTF
TRBJ1-2 TRBV28 TRBD1 NA TGTGCCAGCAGCACACAGGGGGCGCGGAACTATGGCTACACCTTC CASSTQGARNYGYTF
TRBJ1-2 TRBV6-6 NA NA TGTGCCAGCAACCCGCCAGGCAGAGTTAACTATGGCTACACCTTC CASNPPGRVNYGYTF
TRBJ2-1 TRBV19 TRBD2 NA TGTGCCAGTAGTGCTCTCACGACTAGCGGATACAATGAGCAGTTCTTC CASSALTTSGYNEQFF
TRBJ2-7 TRBV5-1 NA few TGCGCCAGCACGCAGGGGACCCCATCCTACGAGCAGTACTTC CASTQGTPSYEQYF
TRBJ2-3 TRBV11-3 NA NA TGTGCCAGCAGCTTAGGCGGGAGCACAGATACGCAGTATTTT CASSLGGSTDTQYF
TRBJ2-1 TRBV28 TRBD2 NA TGTGCCGTGAAGGGGCAGACTAGCGGCTCCTACAATGAGCAGTTCTTC CAVKGQTSGSYNEQFF
TRBJ2-7 TRBV19 TRBD2 NA TGTGCCAGTAGTCTTGGGGTAGCGGGAAGGTACGAGCAGTACTTC CASSLGVAGRYEQYF
TRBJ1-3 TRBV18 NA NA TGTGCCAGCTCAGAGGTGATCTCTGGAAACACCATATATTTT CASSEVISGNTIYF
TRBJ1-5 TRBV27 NA NA TGTGCCAGCAGTGTAGTAGGTCGGGATCAGCCCCAGCATTTT CASSVVGRDQPQHF
TRBJ2-7 TRBV28 TRBD1 NA TGTGCCAGCAAACGGGACAGCACCTACGAGCAGTACTTC CASKRDSTYEQYF
TRBJ1-4 TRBV30 NA NA TGTGCCTGGAGTGGGACAGAAGCAACTAATGAAAAACTGTTTTTT CAWSGTEATNEKLFF
TRBJ1-1 TRBV29-1 NA NA TGCAGCGTTGGGGGGGGACCGAACACTGAAGCTTTCTTT CSVGGGPNTEAFF
TRBJ1-4 TRBV2 NA NA TGTGCCAGTCGACAGGAGTATAATGAAAAACTGTTTTTT CASRQEYNEKLFF
TRBJ1-6 TRBV2 NA NA TGTGCCAGCAGTGTTATCAGGGAGGAATCACCCCTCCACTTT CASSVIREESPLHF
TRBJ1-1 TRBV2 NA NA TGTGCCAGCAGTGGCCTAAACTTGAACACTGAAGCTTTCTTT CASSGLNLNTEAFF
TRBJ1-4 TRBV11-2 NA NA TGTGCCAGCAGCTTAGATCGTCCCGGAGCAACTAATGAAAAACTGTTTTTT CASSLDRPGATNEKLFF
TRBJ1-1 TRBV27 NA few TGTGCCAGCAGTTCCCAGGCCGGAAGGGGGTACCGAACCAGGAACACTGAAGCTTTCTTT CASSSQAGRGYRTRNTEAFF
TRBJ2-7 TRBV2 TRBD1 NA TGTGCCAGCAGTGTAGAGCAGGGGGTGGCCTACGAGCAGTACTTC CASSVEQGVAYEQYF
TRBJ2-1 TRBV11-2 TRBD2 NA TGTGCCAGCAGCTTATGGCTAGCGGGAGCTTTCGACAATGAGCAGTTCTTC CASSLWLAGAFDNEQFF
TRBJ2-2 TRBV28 NA NA TGTGCCAGCAGTTTGGAACCAGCGACCGGGGAGCTGTTTTTT CASSLEPATGELFF